This TCR beta chain is drawn from a study of blood T cells in healthy people across ages. With 5 bases removed from V and 6 bases from J, the gap between germline ends came to 12 bases. CDR3 length: 13 amino acids. Germline V gene lookup returns CDR1 SGHTA and CDR2 FQGNSA. Alongside a J-beta primer mix, a sample-barcoded 5' primer served in a second PCR lasting roughly 7 to 11 cycles. From each sample, at least 3 million paired-end reads containing CDR3 were obtained. TCRdb re-derived calls from the 5' RACE reads in MiXCR, one entry per CDR3 protein. The sample carries over 1,500,000 distinct CDR3 sequences, 40% to 55% recorded once.

Input material: blood. The chain carries TRBV7-2 and TRBJ2-3; no reliable D call. The sequence was obtained from a middle-aged woman in good health. CDR3 nucleotides: TGTGCCAGCAGCCGCCCAAACGGCGATACGCAGTATTTT. It is translated as CASSRPNGDTQYF.